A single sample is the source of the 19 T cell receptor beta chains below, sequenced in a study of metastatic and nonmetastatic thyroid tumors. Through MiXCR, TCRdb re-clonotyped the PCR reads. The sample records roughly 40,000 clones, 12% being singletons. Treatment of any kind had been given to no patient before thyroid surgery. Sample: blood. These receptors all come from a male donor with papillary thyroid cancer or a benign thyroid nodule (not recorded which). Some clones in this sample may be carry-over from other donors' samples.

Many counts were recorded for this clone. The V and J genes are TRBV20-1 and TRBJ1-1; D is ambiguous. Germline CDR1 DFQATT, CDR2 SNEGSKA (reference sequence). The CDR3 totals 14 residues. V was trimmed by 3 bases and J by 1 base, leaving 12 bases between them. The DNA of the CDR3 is TGCAGTGCTAGGCACCCCCACTCGAACACTGAAGCTTTCTTT. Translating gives CSARHPHSNTEAFF.

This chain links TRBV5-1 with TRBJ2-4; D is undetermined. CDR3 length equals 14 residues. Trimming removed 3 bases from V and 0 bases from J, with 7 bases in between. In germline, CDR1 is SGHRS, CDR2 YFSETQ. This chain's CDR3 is CASSSNIAKNIQYF. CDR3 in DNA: TGCGCCAGCAGCTCTAATATAGCCAAAAACATTCAGTACTTC.

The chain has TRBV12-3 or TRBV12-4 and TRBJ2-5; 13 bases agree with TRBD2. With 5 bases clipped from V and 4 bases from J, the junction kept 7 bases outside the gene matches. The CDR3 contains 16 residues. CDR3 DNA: TGTGCCAGCAGTCCGGAACTAGCGGGAGGGGTAGAGACCCAGTACTTC. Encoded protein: CASSPELAGGVETQYF.

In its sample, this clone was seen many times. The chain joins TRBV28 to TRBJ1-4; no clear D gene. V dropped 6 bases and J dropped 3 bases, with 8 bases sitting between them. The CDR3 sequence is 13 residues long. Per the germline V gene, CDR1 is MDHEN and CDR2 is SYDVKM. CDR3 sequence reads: CASSELANEKLFF. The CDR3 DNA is TGTGCCAGCAGCGAGCTTGCTAATGAAAAACTGTTTTTT.

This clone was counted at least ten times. CDR3 residues: CSARGGTEVEQYF. The CDR3 DNA reads TGCAGTGCTAGAGGAGGTACAGAGGTCGAGCAGTACTTC. This chain uses TRBV20-1 with TRBJ2-7; D is ambiguous. The CDR3 runs to 13 residues. Germline V gene lookup returns CDR1 DFQATT and CDR2 SNEGSKA (reference sequence). The V and J ends lost 1 base and 6 bases respectively, with 13 bases between them.

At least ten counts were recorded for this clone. Here the CDR3 DNA reads TGCGCCAGCAGCTCGACGAGTGGAGAGACCCAGTACTTC. Translated: CASSSTSGETQYF. The gene calls are TRBV5-1 and TRBJ2-5; no clear D gene. The V gene's germline CDR1 is SGHRS and CDR2 YFSETQ. The CDR3 runs to 13 residues. The germline V and J ends were trimmed by 3 bases and 4 bases, with 10 bases remaining between them.

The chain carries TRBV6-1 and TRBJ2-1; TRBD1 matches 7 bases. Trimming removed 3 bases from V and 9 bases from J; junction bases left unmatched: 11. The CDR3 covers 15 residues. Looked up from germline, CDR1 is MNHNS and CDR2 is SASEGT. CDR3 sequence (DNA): TGTGCCAGCAGTGAGATAGCATCTTCAGGGGGTGAGCAGTTCTTC. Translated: CASSEIASSGGEQFF.

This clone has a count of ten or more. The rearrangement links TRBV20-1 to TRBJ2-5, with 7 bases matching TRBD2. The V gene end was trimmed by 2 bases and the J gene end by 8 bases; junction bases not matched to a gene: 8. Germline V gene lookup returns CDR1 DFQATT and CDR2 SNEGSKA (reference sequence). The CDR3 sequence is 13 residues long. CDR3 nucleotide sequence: TGCAGTGCTAGACCCGGACTAGTCCCAACCCAGTACTTC. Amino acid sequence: CSARPGLVPTQYF.

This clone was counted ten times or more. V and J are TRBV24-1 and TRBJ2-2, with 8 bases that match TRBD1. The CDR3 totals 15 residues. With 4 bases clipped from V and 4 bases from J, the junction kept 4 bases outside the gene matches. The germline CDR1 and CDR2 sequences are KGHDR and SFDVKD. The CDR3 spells CATSDSGQVTGELFF. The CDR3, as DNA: TGTGCCACCAGTGACTCGGGACAGGTCACCGGGGAGCTGTTTTTT.

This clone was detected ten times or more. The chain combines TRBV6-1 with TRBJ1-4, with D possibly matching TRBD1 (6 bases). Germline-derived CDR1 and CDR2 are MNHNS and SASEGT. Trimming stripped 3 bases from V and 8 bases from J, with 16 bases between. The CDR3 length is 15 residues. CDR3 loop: CASSEGGAGAEKLFF. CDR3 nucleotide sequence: TGTGCCAGCAGTGAGGGCGGGGCAGGGGCGGAAAAACTGTTTTTT.

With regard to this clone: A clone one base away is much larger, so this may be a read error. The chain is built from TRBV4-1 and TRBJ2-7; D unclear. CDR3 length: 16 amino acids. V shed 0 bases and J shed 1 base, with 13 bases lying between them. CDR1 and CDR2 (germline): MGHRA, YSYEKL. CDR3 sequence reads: CASSQDGAVSSYEQYF. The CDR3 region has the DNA TGCGCCAGCAGCCAAGATGGTGCGGTATCATCCTACGAGCAGTACTTC.

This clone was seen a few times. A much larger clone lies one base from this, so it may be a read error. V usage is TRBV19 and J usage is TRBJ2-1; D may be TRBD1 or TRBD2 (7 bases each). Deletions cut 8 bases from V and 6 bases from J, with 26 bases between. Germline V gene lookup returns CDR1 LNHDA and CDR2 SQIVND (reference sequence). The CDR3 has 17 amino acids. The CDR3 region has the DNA TGTGCCAGTCGTTACAGGGGACTGACTAGCAGGAGCAATGAGCAGTTCTTC. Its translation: CASRYRGLTSRSNEQFF.

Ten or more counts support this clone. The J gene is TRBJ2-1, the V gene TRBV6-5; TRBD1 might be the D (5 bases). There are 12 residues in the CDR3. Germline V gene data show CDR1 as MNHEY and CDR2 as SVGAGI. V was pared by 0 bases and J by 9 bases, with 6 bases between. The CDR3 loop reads CASSYSRGEQFF. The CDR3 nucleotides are TGTGCCAGCAGTTACTCAAGGGGTGAGCAGTTCTTC.

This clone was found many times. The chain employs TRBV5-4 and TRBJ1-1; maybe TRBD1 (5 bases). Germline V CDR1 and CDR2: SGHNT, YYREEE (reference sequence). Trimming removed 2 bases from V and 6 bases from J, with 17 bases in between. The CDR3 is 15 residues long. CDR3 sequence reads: CASSFWEGRVAEAFF. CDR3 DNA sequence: TGTGCCAGCAGCTTTTGGGAGGGGCGTGTCGCTGAAGCTTTCTTT.

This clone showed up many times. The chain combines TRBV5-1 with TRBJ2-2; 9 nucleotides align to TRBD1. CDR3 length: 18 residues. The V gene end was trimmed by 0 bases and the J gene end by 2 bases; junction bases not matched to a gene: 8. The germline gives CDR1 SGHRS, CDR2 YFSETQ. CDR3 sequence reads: CASSLATGGAGNTGELFF. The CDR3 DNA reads TGCGCCAGCAGCTTGGCTACAGGGGGCGCGGGAAACACCGGGGAGCTGTTTTTT.

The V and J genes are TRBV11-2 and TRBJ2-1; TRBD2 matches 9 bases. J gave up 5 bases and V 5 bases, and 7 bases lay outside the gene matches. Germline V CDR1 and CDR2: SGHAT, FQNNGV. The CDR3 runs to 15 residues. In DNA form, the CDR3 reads TGTGCCAGCAGCCTCGGTGTAGCGGGGGACAATGAGCAGTTCTTC. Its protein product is CASSLGVAGDNEQFF.

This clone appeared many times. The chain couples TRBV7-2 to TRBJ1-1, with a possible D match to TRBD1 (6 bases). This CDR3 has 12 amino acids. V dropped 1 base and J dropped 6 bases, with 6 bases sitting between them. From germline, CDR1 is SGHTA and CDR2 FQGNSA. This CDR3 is CASSLGGPEAFF. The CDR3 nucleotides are TGTGCCAGCAGCTTAGGGGGGCCTGAAGCTTTCTTT.

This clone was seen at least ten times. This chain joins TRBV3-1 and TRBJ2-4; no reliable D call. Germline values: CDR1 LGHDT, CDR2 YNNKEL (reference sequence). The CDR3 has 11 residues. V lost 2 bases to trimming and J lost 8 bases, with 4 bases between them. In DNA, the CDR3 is TGTGCCAGCAGCCAATGGGACATTCAGTACTTC. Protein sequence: CASSQWDIQYF. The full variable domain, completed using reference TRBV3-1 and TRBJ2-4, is DTAVSQTPKYLVTQMGNDKSIKCEQNLGHDTMYWYKQDSKKFLKIMFSYNNKELIINETVPNRFSPKSPDKAHLNLHINSLELGDSAVYFCASSQWDIQYFGAGTRLSVL.

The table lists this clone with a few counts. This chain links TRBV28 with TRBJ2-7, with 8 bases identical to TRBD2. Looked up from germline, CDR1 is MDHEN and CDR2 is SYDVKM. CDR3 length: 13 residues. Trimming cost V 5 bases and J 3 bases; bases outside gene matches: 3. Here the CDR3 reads CASSLSGGYEQYF. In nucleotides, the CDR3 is TGTGCCAGCAGTCTGAGCGGGGGCTACGAGCAGTACTTC.